This entry features one TCR beta chain sequence. Its antigen is unidentified. At the Johns Hopkins FTIC core, DNA taken from cultured CD4+ T cells was sequenced by way of the Oncomine TCR Beta short-read assay. TCRdb passed the PCR reads through MiXCR, listing each CDR3 protein once. The sample shows 20,000 to 25,000 distinct CDR3 sequences, around two fifths of them seen only once. Indicated time point: late sampling 161 to 241 days after vaccination in a few convalescent patients. The treatment was: approximately nine-day PBMC culture with coronavirus spike peptide pools or control peptides (ViraFEST assay). These data are taken from a study of vaccination and CD4 T cells after COVID-19. Germline CDR1 is SEHNR and CDR2 is FQNEAQ (reference sequence). The V end lost 5 bases, the J end lost 2 bases, and 15 bases lay between the germline ends. This CDR3 has 15 residues.

This chain uses TRBV7-9 with TRBJ1-2; D uncertain. The sample consisted of CD4+ T cells from blood, cultured in vitro, taken about 7 months after SARS-CoV-2 vaccination. This TCR was recovered from a human donor who had recovered from COVID-19. The CDR3 DNA follows: TGTGCCAGCAGCCGATGGGGTGGGGAAAACTATGGCTACACCTTC. Amino acids: CASSRWGGENYGYTF.